Included here is one TCR beta chain sequence, with context. V trimming: 3 bases; J trimming: 9 bases; junction bases outside the gene matches: 8. The CDR3 covers 15 residues. Germline V CDR1 and CDR2: KGHDR, SFDVKD. This entry belongs to a study of blood T cell repertoires in COVID-19. Turning to the study itself: The United States, Italy and Spain were the sources of the acute and convalescent COVID-19 samples.

In the original workflow: Reference gene primer amplification gave estimated nucleated cell counts. Some clones are missing from TCRdb's copy, which holds only in-frame ones; the method was immunoSEQ multiplex PCR. Clone size and V and J calls were adopted from that table, with D and trimming inferred from the DNA. The sample includes about 50,000 clones, around 86% of them seen just once. This rearrangement joins TRBV24-1 to TRBJ2-1; 9 bases map to TRBD1. The sample consisted of peripheral blood. The clonotype was recovered from a woman in her sixties or seventies with acute or convalescent COVID-19. As DNA, the CDR3 is TGTGCCACCAGTGATAGGAGGGACAGGGTTACTGAGCAGTTCTTC. It yields the protein CATSDRRDRVTEQFF.